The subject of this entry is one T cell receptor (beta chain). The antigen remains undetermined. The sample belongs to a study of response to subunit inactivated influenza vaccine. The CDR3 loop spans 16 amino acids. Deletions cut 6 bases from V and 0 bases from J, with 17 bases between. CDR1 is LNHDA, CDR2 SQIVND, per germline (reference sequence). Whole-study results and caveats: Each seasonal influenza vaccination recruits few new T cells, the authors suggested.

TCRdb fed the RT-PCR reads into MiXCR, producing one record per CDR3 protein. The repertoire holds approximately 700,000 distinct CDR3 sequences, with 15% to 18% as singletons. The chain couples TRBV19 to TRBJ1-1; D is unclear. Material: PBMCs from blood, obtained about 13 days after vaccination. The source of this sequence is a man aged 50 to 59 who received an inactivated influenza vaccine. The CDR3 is CASRYAGETMNTEAFF. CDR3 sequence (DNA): TGTGCCAGTAGATACGCAGGTGAAACCATGAACACTGAAGCTTTCTTT. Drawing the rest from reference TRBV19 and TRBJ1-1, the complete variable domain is DGGITQSPKYLFRKEGQNVTLSCEQNLNHDAMYWYRQDPGQGLRLIYYSQIVNDFQKGDIAEGYSVSREKKESFPLTVTSAQKNPTAFYLCASRYAGETMNTEAFFGQGTRLTVV.